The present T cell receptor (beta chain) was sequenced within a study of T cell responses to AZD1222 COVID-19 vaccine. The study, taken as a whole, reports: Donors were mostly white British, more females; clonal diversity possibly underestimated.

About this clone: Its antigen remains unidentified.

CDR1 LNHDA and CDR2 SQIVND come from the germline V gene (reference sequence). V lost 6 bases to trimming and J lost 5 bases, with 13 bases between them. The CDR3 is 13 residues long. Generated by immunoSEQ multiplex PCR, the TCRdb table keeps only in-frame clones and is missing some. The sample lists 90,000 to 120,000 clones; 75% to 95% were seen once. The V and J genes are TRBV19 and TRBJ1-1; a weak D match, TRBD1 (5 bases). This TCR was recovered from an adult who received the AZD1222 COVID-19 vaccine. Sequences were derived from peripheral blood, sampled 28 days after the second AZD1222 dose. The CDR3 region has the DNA TGTGCCAGTAGAGAGGGGCCCGGGACTGAAGCTTTCTTT. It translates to CASREGPGTEAFF.